One T cell receptor beta chain is described in this entry. CDR1 and CDR2 from the germline V gene are LNHDA and SQIVND (reference sequence). The CDR3 runs to 14 residues. J was trimmed by 8 bases and V by 5 bases; bases with no gene match: 7. The record originates from a study of graft-versus-host responses after intestinal transplantation. Sequenced by immunoSEQ multiplex PCR; TCRdb stores in-frame clones only, minus some. The sample contains about 13,000 clones, about four fifths of which appear only once. The material sequenced was PBMCs, taken after intestinal transplantation. The clonotype was recovered from a human patient who received an intestinal transplant, so some T cells may come from the graft donor. The chain is built from TRBV19 and TRBJ2-1; 9 bases map to TRBD2. As DNA, the CDR3 is TGTGCCAGTAGTTGGCTAGCGGGATTCGATGAGCAGTTCTTC. Protein: CASSWLAGFDEQFF.